The 16 T cell receptor beta chains below come from one sample, sequenced in a study of control samples from healthy donors and cancer patients (dated by TCRdb to 2020 to 2021). Receptor libraries were prepared by the immunoSEQ multiplex PCR assay. TCRdb obtained this table from immuneACCESS and retained in-frame rearrangements with V and J assigned. These tables miss some clones; where compared with another copy, unresolved V genes account for less than half of the shortfall, and the remainder is unexplained. The sample table lists about 130,000 clones, approximately 90% of them with a count of one. The ten top clones hold 2% to 3% of the sample. Sequenced input: blood. The receptors come from a young man in good health.

V is TRBV19 and J is TRBJ2-7, with D maybe TRBD2 (6 bases). Trimming removed 1 base from V and 1 base from J, with 11 bases in between. The CDR3 has 15 amino acids. CDR1 and CDR2 (germline): LNHDA, SQIVND (reference sequence). CDR3: CASSIAGTSSYEQYF. For the CDR3, the DNA is TGTGCCAGTAGTATAGCCGGGACTTCTTCCTACGAGCAGTACTTC.

V and J are TRBV7-2 and TRBJ1-6; perhaps TRBD1 as D (5 bases). The V gene's germline CDR1 is SGHTA and CDR2 FQGNSA. This CDR3 has 15 residues. V lost 1 base and J 9 bases, leaving 13 bases between the germline ends. CDR3 bases: TGTGCCAGCAGCTTAGTGACGGGGCAGAGTTCACCCCTCCACTTT. Translating gives CASSLVTGQSSPLHF.

This clone was seen a handful of times. The rearrangement joins TRBV6-5 to TRBJ1-5; 10 bases are a match to TRBD1. In germline, CDR1 is MNHEY, CDR2 SVGAGI. V was pared by 6 bases and J by 5 bases, with 7 bases of the junction left unmatched. This CDR3 contains 15 residues. The CDR3 sequence: CASRDRDRGHQPQHF. The CDR3, as DNA: TGTGCCAGCAGGGACCGGGACAGGGGACATCAGCCCCAGCATTTT.

The chain is built from TRBV10-3 and TRBJ1-5, with unresolved D. V was shortened by 3 bases and J by 3 bases, with 12 bases between the two germline ends. The CDR3 loop spans 15 amino acids. Germline loops: CDR1 ENHRY, CDR2 SYGVKD. The CDR3 protein is CAISDPEGFNQPQHF. The CDR3 bases are TGTGCCATCAGTGACCCTGAGGGATTCAATCAGCCCCAGCATTTT.

The chain joins TRBV3-1 (or the pseudogene TRBV3-2) to TRBJ2-1; 8 bases map to TRBD2. This CDR3 is built from 17 residues. Germline V CDR1 and CDR2: LGHDT, YNNKEL (reference sequence). J lost 5 bases, V lost 2 bases, and 11 bases had no gene match. The CDR3 bases are TGTGCCAGCAGCCAACCTCCGGGGGGGCCTATTCACAATGAGCAGTTCTTC. Translated, it gives CASSQPPGGPIHNEQFF.

This clone appeared a single time. The chain links TRBV11-3 to TRBJ1-3; D unresolved. Germline V CDR1 and CDR2: SGHNT, YENEEA. CDR3 length: 17 residues. Trimming left V 3 bases short and J 1 base short, with 16 bases between. The CDR3 reads CASSLTWGGSSGNTIYF. DNA for the CDR3: TGTGCCAGCAGCTTGACTTGGGGAGGAAGTTCTGGAAACACCATATATTTT.

The chain has TRBV24-1 and TRBJ2-5, with 9 bases matching TRBD2. After removal of 1 base from V and 3 bases from J, the junction contained 8 bases not matched to a gene. The germline gives CDR1 KGHDR, CDR2 SFDVKD. The length of the CDR3 is 17 residues. DNA for the CDR3: TGTGCCACCAGTGATTTAGGTACCCTAGCGGGAAAAGAGACCCAGTACTTC. Its translation is CATSDLGTLAGKETQYF.

The J gene is TRBJ2-7, the V gene TRBV28; D ambiguous. The CDR3 covers 12 residues. The V gene lost 4 bases and the J gene lost 6 bases, with 10 bases spanning the gap. Germline CDR1 is MDHEN and CDR2 is SYDVKM. The CDR3: CASSSEPFEQYF. The CDR3 DNA sequence: TGTGCCAGCAGTTCCGAACCGTTCGAGCAGTACTTC.

CDR3 in amino acids: CASSNPLSGGDYNEQFF. The DNA for the CDR3 is TGTGCCAGCAGCAACCCCCTCTCCGGGGGCGATTACAATGAGCAGTTCTTC. V is TRBV5-4 and J is TRBJ2-1; tentatively, D is TRBD1 or TRBD2 (6 bases each). V lost 4 bases and J 4 bases, leaving 21 bases between the germline ends. This CDR3 region has 17 residues. CDR1 is SGHNT, CDR2 YYREEE, per germline (reference sequence).

The V and J genes are TRBV6-1 and TRBJ2-3; 8 bases map to TRBD2. V lost 0 bases and J lost 1; bases outside the gene matches: 6. CDR1 and CDR2 (germline): MNHNS, SASEGT. This CDR3 comprises 17 residues. The CDR3: CASSEAGSGVGTDTQYF. The CDR3 DNA reads as TGTGCCAGCAGTGAAGCAGGTAGCGGGGTTGGCACAGATACGCAGTATTTT.

V usage is TRBV6-1 and J usage is TRBJ1-1; D ambiguous. In germline, CDR1 is MNHNS, CDR2 SASEGT. Trimming left V 1 base short and J 6 bases short, with 15 bases between. The CDR3 consists of 15 residues. CDR3 region: CASSEGLRDFAEAFF. The DNA of the CDR3 is TGTGCCAGCAGTGAAGGTCTCCGAGATTTCGCTGAAGCTTTCTTT.

On this clone: This CDR3 is also generated by other DNA sequences in the sample. The V gene is TRBV3-1 (or the pseudogene TRBV3-2), the J gene TRBJ1-2; no reliable D call. This CDR3 contains 12 residues. Germline assignment: CDR1 LGHDT and CDR2 YNNKEL (reference sequence). V lost 3 bases and J 4 bases, leaving 6 bases between the germline ends. For the CDR3, the DNA is TGTGCCAGCAGCCAGGCAGTCTATGGCTACACCTTC. Protein: CASSQAVYGYTF.

The chain uses TRBV7-2 and TRBJ2-1; 9 bases are a match to TRBD1. V was pared by 4 bases and J by 10 bases, with 8 bases of the junction left unmatched. CDR3 length: 14 residues. Germline V lookup: CDR1 SGHTA, CDR2 FQGNSA. The CDR3 bases are TGTGCCAGCAGCTGGACAGGGGCCGCCCTCGAGCAGTTCTTC. This codes for CASSWTGAALEQFF.

The V call is TRBV27, the J call TRBJ2-3; D may be TRBD1 (5 bases). The germline V and J ends were trimmed by 6 bases and 1 base, with 11 bases remaining between them. The CDR3 is made up of 14 amino acids. Germline V gene sequence: CDR1 MNHEY, CDR2 SMNVEV (reference sequence). The CDR3 nucleotides are TGTGCCAGCAGCCCAGACAGTGGCACAGATACGCAGTATTTT. It encodes CASSPDSGTDTQYF.

This chain's CDR3 is CAIPQMLGAVYEQYF. The DNA for the CDR3 is TGTGCCATCCCCCAAATGTTGGGGGCGGTGTACGAGCAGTACTTC. The gene calls are TRBV24-1 and TRBJ2-7; D might be TRBD1 (6 bases). The germline gives CDR1 KGHDR, CDR2 SFDVKD. The CDR3 is 15 residues long. Trimming stripped 11 bases from V and 4 bases from J, with 23 bases between.

This chain joins TRBV5-8 and TRBJ1-5, with a possible D match to TRBD1 (6 bases). V was shortened by 1 base and J by 1 base, with 15 bases between the two germline ends. CDR3 length: 17 residues. CDR1 is SGHTS, CDR2 YDEGEE, per germline. This CDR3 reads CASSLPTGGGSNQPQHF. For the CDR3, the DNA is TGTGCCAGCAGCTTGCCGACAGGAGGGGGGAGCAATCAGCCCCAGCATTTT.